This T cell receptor (beta chain) was identified in a study of blood T cell repertoires in COVID-19. Background on the study: Specimens from acute and convalescent COVID-19 originated in the United States, Italy and Spain.

Profiled with immunoSEQ multiplex PCR; TCRdb holds only in-frame clones, not every one. The repertoire holds 350,000 to 450,000 clones, around 86% seen once, with around 5.1% in the top ten. Trimming took 5 bases from V and 2 from J, leaving 15 bases between them. There are 15 residues in the CDR3. Germline loops: CDR1 LNHNV, CDR2 YYDKDF (reference sequence). The specimen sequenced was PBMCs or T cells enriched from blood (not recorded which). The chain joins TRBV15 to TRBJ1-1, with no clear D. The receptor's source is a woman between 50 and 59 years old who had recovered from COVID-19. CDR3 bases: TGTGCCACCAGCCCCCGCCTGGCAGTCAACACTGAAGCTTTCTTT. Its translation is CATSPRLAVNTEAFF.